This T cell receptor (beta chain) was sequenced in a study of response to subunit inactivated influenza vaccine. Study-wide results and caveats: Few new T cells, the authors suggested, are recruited by each seasonal influenza vaccination.

TCRdb recomputed calls from the RT-PCR reads with MiXCR, one row per CDR3 protein. In the table there are 530,000 or so distinct CDR3 sequences, about 15% of which are singletons. Worth noting for this clonotype: What it binds is unknown.

The length of the CDR3 is 15 residues. Germline V lookup: CDR1 LGHDT, CDR2 YNNKEL (reference sequence). V lost 0 bases to trimming and J lost 4 bases, with 13 bases between them. Sequenced material: PBMCs from blood, taken approximately 12 days after vaccination. The rearrangement links TRBV3-1 to TRBJ2-7; either TRBD1 or TRBD2 may supply D (6 bases each). This TCR was sampled from a man aged 50-60 years who received an inactivated influenza vaccine. Here the CDR3 reads CASSQDPGARYEQYF. The CDR3 coding sequence is TGTGCCAGCAGCCAAGACCCGGGGGCTCGGTACGAGCAGTACTTC.